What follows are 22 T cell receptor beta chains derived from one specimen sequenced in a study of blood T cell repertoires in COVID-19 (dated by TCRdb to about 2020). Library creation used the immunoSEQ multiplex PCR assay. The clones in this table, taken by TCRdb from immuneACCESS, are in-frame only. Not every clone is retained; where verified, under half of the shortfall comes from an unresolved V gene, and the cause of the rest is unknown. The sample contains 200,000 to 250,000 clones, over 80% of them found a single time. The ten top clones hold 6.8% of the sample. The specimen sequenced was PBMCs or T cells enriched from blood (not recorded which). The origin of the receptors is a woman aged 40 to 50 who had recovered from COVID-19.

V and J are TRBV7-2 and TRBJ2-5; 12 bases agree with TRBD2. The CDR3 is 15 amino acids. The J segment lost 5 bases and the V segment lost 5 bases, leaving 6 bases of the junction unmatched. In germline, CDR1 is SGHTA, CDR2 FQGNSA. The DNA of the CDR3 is TGTGCCAGCAGCCCCGGACTAGCGGGACGTGAGACCCAGTACTTC. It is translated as CASSPGLAGRETQYF.

For the CDR3, the DNA is TGTGCCAGCAGCTTAAGGGGGGGACTAGCGGGAGGTGAGCAGTTCTTC. Amino acid sequence: CASSLRGGLAGGEQFF. This sequence joins TRBV7-3 and TRBJ2-1, with 15 bases aligning to TRBD2. Germline CDR1 and CDR2: SGHTA and FQGTGA. The V gene end was trimmed by 1 base and the J gene end by 9 bases; junction bases not matched to a gene: 4. This CDR3 is built from 16 residues.

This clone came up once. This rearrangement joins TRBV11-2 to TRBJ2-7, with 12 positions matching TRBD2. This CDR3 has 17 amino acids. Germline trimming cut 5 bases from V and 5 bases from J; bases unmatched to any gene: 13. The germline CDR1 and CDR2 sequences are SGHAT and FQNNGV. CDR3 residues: CASSDRLAGDPSNEQYF. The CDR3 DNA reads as TGTGCCAGCAGCGACAGACTAGCGGGAGATCCAAGCAACGAGCAGTACTTC.

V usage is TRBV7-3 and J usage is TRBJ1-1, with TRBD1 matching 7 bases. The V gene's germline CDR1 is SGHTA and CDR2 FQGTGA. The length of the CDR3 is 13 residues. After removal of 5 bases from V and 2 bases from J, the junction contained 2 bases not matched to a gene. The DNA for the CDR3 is TGTGCCAGCAGCCGACAGGGAAACACTGAAGCTTTCTTT. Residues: CASSRQGNTEAFF.

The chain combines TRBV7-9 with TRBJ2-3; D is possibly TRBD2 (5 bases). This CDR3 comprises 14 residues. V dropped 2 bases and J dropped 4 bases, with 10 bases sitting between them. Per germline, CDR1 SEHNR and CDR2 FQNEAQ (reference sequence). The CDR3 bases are TGTGCCAGCAGCTTATCGGGGATGGCAGATACGCAGTATTTT. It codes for CASSLSGMADTQYF.

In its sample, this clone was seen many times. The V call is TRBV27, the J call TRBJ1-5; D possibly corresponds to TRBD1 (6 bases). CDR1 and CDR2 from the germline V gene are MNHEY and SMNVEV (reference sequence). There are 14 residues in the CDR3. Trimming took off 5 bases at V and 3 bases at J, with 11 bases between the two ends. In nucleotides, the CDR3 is TGTGCCAGCAGTCACCGGGACAACAATCAGCCCCAGCATTTT. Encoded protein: CASSHRDNNQPQHF.

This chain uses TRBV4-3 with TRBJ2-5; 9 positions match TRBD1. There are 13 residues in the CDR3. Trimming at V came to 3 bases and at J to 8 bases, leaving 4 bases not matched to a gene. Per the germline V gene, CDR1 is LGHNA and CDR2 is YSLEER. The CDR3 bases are TGCGCCAGCAGCCAGGGACAGGGCTCAACCCAGTACTTC. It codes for CASSQGQGSTQYF.

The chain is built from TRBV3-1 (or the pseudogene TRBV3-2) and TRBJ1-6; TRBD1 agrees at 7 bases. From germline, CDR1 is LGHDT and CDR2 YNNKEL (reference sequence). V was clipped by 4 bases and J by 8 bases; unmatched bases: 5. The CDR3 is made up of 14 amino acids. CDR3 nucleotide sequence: TGTGCCAGCAGCCGCAGGGGGGAATATTCACCCCTCCACTTT. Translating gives CASSRRGEYSPLHF.

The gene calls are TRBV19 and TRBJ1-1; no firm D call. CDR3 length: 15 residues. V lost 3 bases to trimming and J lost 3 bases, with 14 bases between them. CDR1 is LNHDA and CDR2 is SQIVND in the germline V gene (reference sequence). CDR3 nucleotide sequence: TGTGCCAGTAGTATCTCTATCTTGTCGTACACTGAAGCTTTCTTT. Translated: CASSISILSYTEAFF.

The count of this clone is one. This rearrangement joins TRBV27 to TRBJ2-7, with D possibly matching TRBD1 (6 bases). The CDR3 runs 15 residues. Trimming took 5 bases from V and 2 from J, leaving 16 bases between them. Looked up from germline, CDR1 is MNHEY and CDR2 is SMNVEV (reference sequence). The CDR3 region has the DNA TGTGCCAGCAGTCCGGGGACAAGGGGGACCTACGAGCAGTACTTC. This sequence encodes CASSPGTRGTYEQYF.

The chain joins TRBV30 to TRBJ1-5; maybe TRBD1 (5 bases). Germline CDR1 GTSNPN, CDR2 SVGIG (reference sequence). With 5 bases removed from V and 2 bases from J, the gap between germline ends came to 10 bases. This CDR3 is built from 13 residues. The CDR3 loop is CAWARGGNQPQHF. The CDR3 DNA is TGTGCCTGGGCTAGGGGTGGCAATCAGCCCCAGCATTTT.

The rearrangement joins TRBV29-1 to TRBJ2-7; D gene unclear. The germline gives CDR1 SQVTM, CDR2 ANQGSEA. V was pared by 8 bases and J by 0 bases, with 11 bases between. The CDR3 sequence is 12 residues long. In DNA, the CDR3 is TGCAGCCCTACGCGGCCCTCCTACGAGCAGTACTTC. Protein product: CSPTRPSYEQYF.

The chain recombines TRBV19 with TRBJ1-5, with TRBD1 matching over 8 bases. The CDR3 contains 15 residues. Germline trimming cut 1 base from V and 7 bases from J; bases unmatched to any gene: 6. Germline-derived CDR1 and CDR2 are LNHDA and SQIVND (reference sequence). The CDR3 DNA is TGTGCCAGTAGTATAGGGACAGGGAGAGGCCAGCCCCAGCATTTT. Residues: CASSIGTGRGQPQHF.

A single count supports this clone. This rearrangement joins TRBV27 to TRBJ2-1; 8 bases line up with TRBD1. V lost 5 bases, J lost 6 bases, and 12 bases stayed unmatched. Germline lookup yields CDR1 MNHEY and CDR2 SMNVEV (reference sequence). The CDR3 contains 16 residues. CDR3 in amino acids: CASSPRTGWSRNEQFF. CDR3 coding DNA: TGTGCCAGCAGTCCACGGACAGGGTGGAGTCGCAATGAGCAGTTCTTC.

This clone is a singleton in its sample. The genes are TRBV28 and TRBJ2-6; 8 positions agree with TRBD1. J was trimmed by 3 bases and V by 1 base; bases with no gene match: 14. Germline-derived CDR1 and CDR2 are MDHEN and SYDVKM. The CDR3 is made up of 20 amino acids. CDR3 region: CASSLFRRAGGAFGANVLTF. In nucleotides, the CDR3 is TGTGCCAGCAGTTTATTTCGTAGGGCAGGGGGCGCTTTTGGGGCCAACGTCCTGACTTTC.

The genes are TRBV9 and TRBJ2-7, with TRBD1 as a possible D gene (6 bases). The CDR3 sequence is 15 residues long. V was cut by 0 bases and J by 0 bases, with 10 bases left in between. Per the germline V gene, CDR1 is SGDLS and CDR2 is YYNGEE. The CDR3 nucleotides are TGTGCCAGCAGCGTAGGGGGGCTAAGCTCCTACGAGCAGTACTTC. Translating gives CASSVGGLSSYEQYF.

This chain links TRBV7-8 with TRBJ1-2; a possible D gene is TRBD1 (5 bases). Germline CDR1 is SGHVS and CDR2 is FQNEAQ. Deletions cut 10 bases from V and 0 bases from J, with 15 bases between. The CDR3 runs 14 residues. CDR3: CATDRIGANYGYTF. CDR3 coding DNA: TGTGCCACCGACCGTATAGGGGCTAACTATGGCTACACCTTC.

The chain's CDR3 is CAIANAPNYGYTF. Here the CDR3 DNA reads TGTGCCATCGCGAACGCCCCTAACTATGGCTACACCTTC. The genes are TRBV10-3 and TRBJ1-2; no clear D gene. V was shortened by 8 bases and J by 0 bases, with 10 bases between the two germline ends. CDR1 is ENHRY and CDR2 is SYGVKD in the germline V gene. CDR3 size: 13 residues.

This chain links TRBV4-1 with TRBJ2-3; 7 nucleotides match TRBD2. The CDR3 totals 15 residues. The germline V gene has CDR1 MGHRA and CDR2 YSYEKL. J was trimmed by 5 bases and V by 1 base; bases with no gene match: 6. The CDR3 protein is CASSQGFLAEDTQYF. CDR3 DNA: TGCGCCAGCAGCCAAGGGTTCCTAGCGGAAGATACGCAGTATTTT.

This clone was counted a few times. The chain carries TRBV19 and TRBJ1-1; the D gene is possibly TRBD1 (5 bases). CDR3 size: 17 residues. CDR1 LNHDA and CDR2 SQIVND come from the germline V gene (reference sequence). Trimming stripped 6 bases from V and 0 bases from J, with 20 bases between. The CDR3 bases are TGTGCCAGTAGGGCGGGGACCCCGAATCACTTGAACACTGAAGCTTTCTTT. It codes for CASRAGTPNHLNTEAFF.

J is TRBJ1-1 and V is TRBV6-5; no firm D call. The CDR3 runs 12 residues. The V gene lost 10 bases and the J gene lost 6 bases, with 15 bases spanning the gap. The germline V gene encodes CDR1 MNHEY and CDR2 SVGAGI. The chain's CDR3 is CATPNALSEAFF. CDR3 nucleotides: TGTGCCACCCCAAATGCGCTGTCTGAAGCTTTCTTT.

CDR3 bases: TGTGCCAGCAGCTCCCGAGGGGGGGCTACCTACGAGCAGTACTTC. Translated: CASSSRGGATYEQYF. The J gene is TRBJ2-7, the V gene TRBV7-2; weak D call: TRBD2 (7 bases). This CDR3 is 15 amino acids long. Germline CDR1 and CDR2: SGHTA and FQGNSA. Trimming took off 4 bases at V and 2 bases at J, with 15 bases between the two ends. Supplemented by reference TRBV7-2 and TRBJ2-7, the full variable domain reads GAGVSQSPSNKVTEKGKDVELRCDPISGHTALYWYRQSLGQGLEFLIYFQGNSAPDKSGLPSDRFSAERTGGSVSTLTIQRTQQEDSAVYLCASSSRGGATYEQYFGPGTRLTVT.